These 9 T cell receptor beta chains originate from one sample sequenced in a study of cytomegalovirus exposure and HLA in healthy donors. Use of 60 Vbeta and 13 Jbeta primers characterized the PCR. Generated by immunoSEQ multiplex PCR, the TCRdb table keeps only in-frame clones and is missing some. The table lists some 98,000 clones, over 60% of them singletons. Specimen: PBMCs. These receptor sequences come from a female donor in good health and CMV-seronegative.

The chain has TRBV29-1 and TRBJ2-7, with TRBD2 as a possible D gene (6 bases). From germline, CDR1 is SQVTM and CDR2 ANQGSEA. The ends were cut back, 7 bases at V and 2 bases at J, with 15 bases in the middle. This CDR3 region has 13 residues. CDR3 nucleotides: TGCAGCGCAGCCGGGACTGATCCCTACGAGCAGTACTTC. This encodes CSAAGTDPYEQYF.

The chain is built from TRBV10-3 and TRBJ2-2, with 15 bases aligning to TRBD2. Germline assignment: CDR1 ENHRY and CDR2 SYGVKD. This CDR3 has 19 residues. J lost 5 bases, V lost 2 bases, and 9 bases had no gene match. CDR3 loop: CAISESRTSGGARTGELFF. The CDR3 bases are TGTGCCATCAGTGAGAGTAGGACTAGCGGGGGGGCCCGTACCGGGGAGCTGTTTTTT.

The chain couples TRBV5-1 to TRBJ2-7, with 7 nucleotides matching TRBD1. The CDR3 loop spans 14 amino acids. V trimming: 2 bases; J trimming: 2 bases; junction bases outside the gene matches: 4. From germline, CDR1 is SGHRS and CDR2 YFSETQ. This CDR3 reads CASSLETGPYEQYF. The CDR3 DNA sequence: TGCGCCAGCAGCTTAGAGACAGGGCCCTACGAGCAGTACTTC.

The rearrangement links TRBV25-1 to TRBJ1-5; D perhaps matches TRBD1 (6 bases). CDR3 size: 13 residues. Trimming removed 4 bases from V and 10 bases from J, with 14 bases in between. Germline CDR1 and CDR2: MGHDK and SYGVNS. The CDR3: CASSGKGVSPQHF. In DNA form, the CDR3 reads TGTGCCAGCAGTGGAAAGGGGGTCAGCCCCCAGCATTTT.

V is TRBV19 and J is TRBJ2-2; D remains unclear. CDR3 length: 12 residues. The V end lost 3 bases, the J end lost 6 bases, and 5 bases lay between the germline ends. Germline-derived CDR1 and CDR2 are LNHDA and SQIVND (reference sequence). DNA of the CDR3: TGTGCCAGTAGTATCTTAGCCGGGGAGCTGTTTTTT. Translating gives CASSILAGELFF.

The chain links TRBV27 to TRBJ2-5; TRBD2 is a possible D gene (6 bases). CDR1 is MNHEY, CDR2 SMNVEV, per germline (reference sequence). V dropped 5 bases and J dropped 4 bases, with 11 bases sitting between them. The CDR3 consists of 13 residues. The CDR3 here is CASSPVGGETQYF. The CDR3 nucleotides read TGTGCCAGCAGTCCGGTGGGGGGAGAGACCCAGTACTTC.

The chain carries TRBV6-1 and TRBJ2-5; 7 bases are shared with TRBD2. Looked up from germline, CDR1 is MNHNS and CDR2 is SASEGT. This CDR3 spans 15 amino acids. V lost 8 bases to trimming and J lost 1 base; unmatched junction nucleotides: 10. CDR3 in DNA: TGTGCCAGCCTTGTGTGGGGGGGAGCCCAAGAGACCCAGTACTTC. It codes for CASLVWGGAQETQYF.

This clone has a handful of counts. The chain couples TRBV14 to TRBJ2-3, with D possibly matching TRBD1 (6 bases). Per the germline V gene, CDR1 is SGHDN and CDR2 is FVKESK. CDR3 size: 12 residues. With 4 bases removed from V and 8 bases from J, the gap between germline ends came to 10 bases. This CDR3 reads CASSRGRGTQYF. CDR3 nucleotides: TGTGCCAGCAGCCGGGGCAGGGGTACGCAGTATTTT.

CDR3 amino acids: CAWSEDRAYEQYF. Written as DNA, the CDR3 is TGTGCCTGGAGTGAGGACAGAGCCTACGAGCAGTACTTC. V gene TRBV30 combines with J gene TRBJ2-7; a possible D gene is TRBD1 (6 bases). Trimming removed 1 base from V and 2 bases from J, with 9 bases in between. CDR3 length: 13 residues. Germline-derived CDR1 and CDR2 are GTSNPN and SVGIG (reference sequence).